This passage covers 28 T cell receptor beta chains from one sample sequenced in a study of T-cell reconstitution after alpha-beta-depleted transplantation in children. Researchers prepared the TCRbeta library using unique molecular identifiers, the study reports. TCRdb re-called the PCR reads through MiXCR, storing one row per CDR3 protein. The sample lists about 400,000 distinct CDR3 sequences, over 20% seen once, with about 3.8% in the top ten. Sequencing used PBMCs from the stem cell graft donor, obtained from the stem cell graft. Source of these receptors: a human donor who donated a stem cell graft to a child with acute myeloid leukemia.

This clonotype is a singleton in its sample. CDR3 loop: CASSVPWPVETQYF. CDR3 bases: TGTGCCAGCAGCGTCCCGTGGCCTGTGGAGACCCAGTACTTC. V gene TRBV7-9 combines with J gene TRBJ2-5; unclear D gene. The CDR3 spans 14 residues. CDR1 and CDR2 from the germline V gene are SEHNR and FQNEAQ (reference sequence). The V end lost 5 bases, the J end lost 5 bases, and 15 bases lay between the germline ends.

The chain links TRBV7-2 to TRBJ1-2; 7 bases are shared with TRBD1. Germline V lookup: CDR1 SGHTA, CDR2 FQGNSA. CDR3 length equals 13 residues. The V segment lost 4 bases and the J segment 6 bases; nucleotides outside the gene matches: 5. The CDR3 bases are TGTGCCAGCAGCTACGACAGGGAGGATGGCTACACCTTC. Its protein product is CASSYDREDGYTF.

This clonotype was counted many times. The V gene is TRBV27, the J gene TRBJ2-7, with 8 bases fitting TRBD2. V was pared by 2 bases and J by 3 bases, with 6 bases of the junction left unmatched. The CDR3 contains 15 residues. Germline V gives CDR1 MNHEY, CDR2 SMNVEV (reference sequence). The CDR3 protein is CASSLRLAPNYEQYF. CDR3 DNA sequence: TGTGCCAGCAGTTTACGACTAGCGCCCAACTACGAGCAGTACTTC.

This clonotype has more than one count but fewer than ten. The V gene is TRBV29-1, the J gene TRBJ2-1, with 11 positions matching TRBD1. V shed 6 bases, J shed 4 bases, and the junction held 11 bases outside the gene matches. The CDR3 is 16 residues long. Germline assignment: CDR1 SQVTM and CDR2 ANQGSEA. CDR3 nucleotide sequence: TGCAGCGTCCAGACCCCGGACAGGGGGCTTTACAATGAGCAGTTCTTC. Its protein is CSVQTPDRGLYNEQFF.

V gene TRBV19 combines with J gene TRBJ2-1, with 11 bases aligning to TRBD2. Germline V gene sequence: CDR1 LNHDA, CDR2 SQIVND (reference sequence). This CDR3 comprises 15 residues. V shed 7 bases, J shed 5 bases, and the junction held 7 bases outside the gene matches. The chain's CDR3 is CASNPGTSGNNEQFF. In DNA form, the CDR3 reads TGTGCCAGTAACCCCGGGACTAGCGGAAACAATGAGCAGTTCTTC.

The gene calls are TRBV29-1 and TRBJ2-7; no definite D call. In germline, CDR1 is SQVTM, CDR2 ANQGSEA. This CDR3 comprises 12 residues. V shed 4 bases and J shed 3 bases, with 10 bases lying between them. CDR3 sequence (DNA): TGCAGCGTTGGGGCAGAAGACTACGAGCAGTACTTC. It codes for CSVGAEDYEQYF.

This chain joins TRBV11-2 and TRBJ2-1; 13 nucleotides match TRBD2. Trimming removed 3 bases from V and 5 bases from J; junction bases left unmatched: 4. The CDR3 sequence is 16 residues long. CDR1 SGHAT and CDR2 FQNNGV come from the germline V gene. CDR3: CASSFRTSGSHNEQFF. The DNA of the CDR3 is TGTGCCAGCAGCTTTCGGACTAGCGGGAGCCACAATGAGCAGTTCTTC.

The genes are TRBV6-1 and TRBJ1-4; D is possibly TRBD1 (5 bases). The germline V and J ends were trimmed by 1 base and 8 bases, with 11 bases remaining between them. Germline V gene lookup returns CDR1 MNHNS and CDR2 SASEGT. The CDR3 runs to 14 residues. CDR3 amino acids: CASSEDPGQEKLFF. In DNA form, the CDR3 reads TGTGCCAGCAGTGAAGATCCGGGGCAGGAAAAACTGTTTTTT.

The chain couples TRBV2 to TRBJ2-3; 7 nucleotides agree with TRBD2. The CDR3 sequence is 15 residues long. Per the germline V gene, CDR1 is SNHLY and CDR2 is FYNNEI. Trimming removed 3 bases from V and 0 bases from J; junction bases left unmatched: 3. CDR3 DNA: TGTGCCAGCAGTGAGACTAGCAGCAGCACAGATACGCAGTATTTT. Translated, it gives CASSETSSSTDTQYF.

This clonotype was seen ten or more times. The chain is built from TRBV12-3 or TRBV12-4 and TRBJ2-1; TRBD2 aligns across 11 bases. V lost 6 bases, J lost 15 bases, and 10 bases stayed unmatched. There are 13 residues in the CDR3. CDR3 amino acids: CASSETVSGRGFF. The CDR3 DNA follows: TGTGCCAGCAGCGAGACCGTTAGCGGGAGGGGGTTCTTC.

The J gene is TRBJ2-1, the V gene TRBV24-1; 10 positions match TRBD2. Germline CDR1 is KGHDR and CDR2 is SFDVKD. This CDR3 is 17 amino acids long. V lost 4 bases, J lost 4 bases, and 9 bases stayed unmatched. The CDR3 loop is CATSDRTGTSDYNEQFF. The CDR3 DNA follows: TGTGCCACCAGTGACCGTACCGGGACTAGCGATTACAATGAGCAGTTCTTC.

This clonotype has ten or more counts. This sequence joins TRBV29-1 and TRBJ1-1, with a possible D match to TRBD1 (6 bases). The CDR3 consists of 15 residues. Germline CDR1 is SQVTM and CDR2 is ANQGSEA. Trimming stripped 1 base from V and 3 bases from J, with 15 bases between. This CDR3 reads CSVEGETGSYTEAFF. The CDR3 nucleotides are TGCAGCGTTGAAGGAGAGACAGGTTCGTACACTGAAGCTTTCTTT.

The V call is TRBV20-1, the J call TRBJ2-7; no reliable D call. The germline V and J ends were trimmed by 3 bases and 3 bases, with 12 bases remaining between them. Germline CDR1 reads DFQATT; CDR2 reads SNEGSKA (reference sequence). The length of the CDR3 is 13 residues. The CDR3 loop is CSARSRGLYEQYF. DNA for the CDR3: TGCAGTGCTAGGAGCCGCGGTCTCTACGAGCAGTACTTC.

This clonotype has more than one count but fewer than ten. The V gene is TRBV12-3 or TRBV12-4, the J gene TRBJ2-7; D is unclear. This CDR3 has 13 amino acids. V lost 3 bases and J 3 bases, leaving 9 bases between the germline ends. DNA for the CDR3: TGTGCCAGCAGTTTGGGTCTAGGCTACGAGCAGTACTTC. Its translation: CASSLGLGYEQYF.

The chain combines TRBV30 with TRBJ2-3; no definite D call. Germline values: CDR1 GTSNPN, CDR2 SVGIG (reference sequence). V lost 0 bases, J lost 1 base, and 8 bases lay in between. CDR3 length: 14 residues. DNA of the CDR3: TGTGCCTGGAGTGTGGATGGACGCACAGATACGCAGTATTTT. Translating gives CAWSVDGRTDTQYF.

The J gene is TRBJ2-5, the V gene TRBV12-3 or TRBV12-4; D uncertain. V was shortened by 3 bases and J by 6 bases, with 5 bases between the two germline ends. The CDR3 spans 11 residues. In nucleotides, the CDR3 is TGTGCCAGCAGTTTCCTTCAGACCCAGTACTTC. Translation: CASSFLQTQYF.

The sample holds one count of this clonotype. The CDR3 coding sequence is TGTGCCAGCAGCTTGGACAGGGCATCGACCTACAATGAGCAGTTCTTC. Protein: CASSLDRASTYNEQFF. V gene TRBV7-9 combines with J gene TRBJ2-1; 8 positions agree with TRBD1. Germline CDR1 reads SEHNR; CDR2 reads FQNEAQ (reference sequence). This CDR3 spans 16 amino acids. After removal of 3 bases from V and 2 bases from J, the junction contained 6 bases not matched to a gene.

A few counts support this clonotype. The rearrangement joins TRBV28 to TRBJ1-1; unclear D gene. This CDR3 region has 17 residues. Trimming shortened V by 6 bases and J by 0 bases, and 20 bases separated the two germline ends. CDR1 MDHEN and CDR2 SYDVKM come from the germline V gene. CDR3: CASSLRSGAVMNTEAFF. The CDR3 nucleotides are TGTGCCAGCAGCCTCCGCTCAGGTGCGGTCATGAACACTGAAGCTTTCTTT.

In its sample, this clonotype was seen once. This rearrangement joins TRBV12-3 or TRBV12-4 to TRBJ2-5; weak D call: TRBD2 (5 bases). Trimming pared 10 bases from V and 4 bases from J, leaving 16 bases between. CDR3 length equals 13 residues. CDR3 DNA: TGTGCCACCCTGACGTCTGAGGGAGAGACCCAGTACTTC. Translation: CATLTSEGETQYF.

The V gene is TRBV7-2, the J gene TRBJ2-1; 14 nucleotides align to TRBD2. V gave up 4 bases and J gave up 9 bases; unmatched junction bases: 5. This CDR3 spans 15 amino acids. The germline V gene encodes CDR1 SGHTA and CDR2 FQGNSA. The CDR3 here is CASSWGTSGSSEQFF. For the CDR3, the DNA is TGTGCCAGCAGCTGGGGGACTAGCGGGAGTTCTGAGCAGTTCTTC.

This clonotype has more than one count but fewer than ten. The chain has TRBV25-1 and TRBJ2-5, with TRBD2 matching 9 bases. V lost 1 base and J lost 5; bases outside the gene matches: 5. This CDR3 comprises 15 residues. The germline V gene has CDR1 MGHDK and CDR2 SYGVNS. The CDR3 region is CASSESAGGGETQYF. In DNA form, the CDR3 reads TGTGCCAGCAGTGAATCTGCGGGAGGGGGGGAGACCCAGTACTTC.

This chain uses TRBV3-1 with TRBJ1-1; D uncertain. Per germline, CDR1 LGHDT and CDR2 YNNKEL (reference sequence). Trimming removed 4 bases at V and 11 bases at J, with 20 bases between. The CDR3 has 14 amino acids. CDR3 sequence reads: CASSLPTQTGEAFF. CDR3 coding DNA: TGTGCCAGCAGCCTTCCGACCCAAACTGGGGAGGCTTTCTTT.

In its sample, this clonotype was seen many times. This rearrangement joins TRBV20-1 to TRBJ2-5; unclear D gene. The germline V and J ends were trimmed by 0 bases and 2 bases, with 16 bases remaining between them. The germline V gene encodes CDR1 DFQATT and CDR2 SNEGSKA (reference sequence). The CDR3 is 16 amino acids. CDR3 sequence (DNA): TGCAGTGCTAGAGATCGGGCTCATTCTGGACAAGAGACCCAGTACTTC. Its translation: CSARDRAHSGQETQYF.

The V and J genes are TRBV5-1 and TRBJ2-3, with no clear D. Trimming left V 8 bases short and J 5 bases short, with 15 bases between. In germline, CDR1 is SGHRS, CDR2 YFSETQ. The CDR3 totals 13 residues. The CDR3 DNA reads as TGCGCCAGTAAACTCCTTTCGAGAGATACGCAGTATTTT. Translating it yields CASKLLSRDTQYF.

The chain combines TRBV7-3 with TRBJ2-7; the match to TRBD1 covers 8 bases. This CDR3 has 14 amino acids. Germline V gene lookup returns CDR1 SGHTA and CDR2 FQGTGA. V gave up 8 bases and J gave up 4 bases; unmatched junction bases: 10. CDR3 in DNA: TGTGCCAGCGTCACCAAGCAGGGGGCGTACGAGCAGTACTTC. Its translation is CASVTKQGAYEQYF.

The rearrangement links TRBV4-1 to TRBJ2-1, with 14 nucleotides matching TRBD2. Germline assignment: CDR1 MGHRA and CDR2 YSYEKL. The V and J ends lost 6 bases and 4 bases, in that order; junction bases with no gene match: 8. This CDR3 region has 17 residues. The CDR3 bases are TGCGCCAGCAGTCGGAGGGGACTAGCGGGAGATTACAATGAGCAGTTCTTC. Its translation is CASSRRGLAGDYNEQFF.

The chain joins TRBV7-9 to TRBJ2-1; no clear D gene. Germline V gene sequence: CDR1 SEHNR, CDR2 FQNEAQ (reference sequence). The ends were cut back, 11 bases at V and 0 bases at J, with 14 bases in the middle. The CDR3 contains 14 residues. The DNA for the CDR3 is TGTGCCGAGGCTAGGGATAGCTCCTACAATGAGCAGTTCTTC. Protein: CAEARDSSYNEQFF.

This CDR3 is CASSSPGEFWYNEQFF. In DNA form, the CDR3 reads TGTGCCAGCAGCTCCCCGGGGGAGTTTTGGTACAATGAGCAGTTCTTC. The chain links TRBV7-8 to TRBJ2-1, with D perhaps matching TRBD2 (6 bases). The germline V gene has CDR1 SGHVS and CDR2 FQNEAQ. With 4 bases removed from V and 4 bases from J, the gap between germline ends came to 17 bases. The CDR3 extends over 16 amino acids. The complete variable domain, with remaining parts taken from reference TRBV7-8 and TRBJ2-1, reads GAGVSQSPRYKVAKRGQDVALRCDPISGHVSLFWYQQALGQGPEFLTYFQNEAQLDKSGLPSDRFFAERPEGSVSTLKIQRTQQEDSAVYLCASSSPGEFWYNEQFFGPGTRLTVL.